This section outlines one T cell receptor beta chain sequence together with its context. The data are from a study of blood T cell repertoires in COVID-19. Study at large: Sources were T cells, B-cell-depleted T cells, or PBMCs; the material itself was cDNA or gDNA.

CDR1 MRHNA and CDR2 SNTAGT come from the germline V gene. The CDR3 has 13 amino acids. V lost 2 bases and J lost 9, with 12 bases in between. Original data processing: Cell counts per sample came from amplifying reference gene primers. Using immunoSEQ multiplex PCR, the repertoire was profiled, and TCRdb retains in-frame clones only, with some absent. V, J and clone size reflect that table, while D and trimming were determined from the DNA. The data contain approximately 130,000 clones, approximately 82% of them seen just once; the ten biggest clones take up 9.7%. The sample was peripheral blood. This TCR derives from a man in his forties or fifties with active or convalescent COVID-19. The chain has TRBV6-4 and TRBJ2-3, with D possibly matching TRBD2 (5 bases). The CDR3 DNA follows: TGTGCCAGCAGTGACCTAGAGGGAGACACGCAGTATTTT. It specifies CASSDLEGDTQYF.